The present T cell receptor beta chain was sequenced within a study of spatial heterogeneity in lung cancer. Study context: Each time, sequencing found more beta-chain sequences than alpha-chain sequences. A unique TCR and UMI combination showed up more than ten times in raw reads, on average.

Points from the study as a whole: Blood showed ubiquitous tumor TCRs more often at resection than at routine follow-up.

The CDR3 is 13 amino acids. Trimming left V 4 bases short and J 4 bases short, with 13 bases between. Germline loops: CDR1 SQVTM, CDR2 ANQGSEA. This clonotype was found many times. As yet, its antigen is unknown. All TCR cDNA molecules were individually tagged with a unique molecular identifier. A single record per CDR3 protein comes from TCRdb applying MiXCR to the 5' RACE reads. The data contain about 15,000 distinct CDR3 sequences, 7.5% to 8.5% of them singletons. Time point indicated: sample taken at primary tumor resection. Unsorted samples of tumor, nontumor lung or frozen PBMC had their whole RNA sequenced.

The TCR was taken from a female donor with early-stage non-small cell lung cancer. The V call is TRBV29-1, the J call TRBJ1-2, with D maybe TRBD1 (6 bases). The material sequenced was PBMCs, taken at surgery. The CDR3 region has the DNA TGCAGCGTTGTCGGACAGCAGAGCTATGGCTACACCTTC. Translated: CSVVGQQSYGYTF.